This is a list of T cell receptor beta chains from one sample in a study of Graves' ophthalmopathy and Graves' hyperthyroidism. TCRdb reprocessed the multiplex PCR reads via MiXCR and lists one record per CDR3 protein. The sample consists of a few hundred thousand distinct CDR3 sequences, 17% of them appearing once. Specimen: peripheral blood. All receptors come from an adult woman with stable Graves' hyperthyroidism. The CDR3 runs from the conserved cysteine through the conserved F or W. D genes are given only for firm matches. Not all rows give a size; the values are once, few, many and, for expanded clones, a class.

TRBV12-3/TRBV12-4	many	NA	TRBJ1-1	TGTGCCAGCAGTTTCGCAGGTAGGGGGAGGAACACTGAAGCTTTCTTT	CASSFAGRGRNTEAFF
TRBV4-2	NA	TRBD2	TRBJ2-2	TGTGCCAGCAGCCTAGGCTTCGGGACTAACCCGAACACCGGGGAGCTGTTTTTT	CASSLGFGTNPNTGELFF
TRBV29-1	few	TRBD2	TRBJ2-7	TGCAGCGTTACCTGGACTAGTGAGTACGAGCAGTACTTC	CSVTWTSEYEQYF
TRBV19	many	NA	TRBJ1-1	TGTGCCAGTAGTATCAGGGGTGCGGGCACTGAAGCTTTCTTT	CASSIRGAGTEAFF
TRBV7-9	NA	NA	TRBJ1-4	TGTGCCAGCAGCTTGGTCGTAGGACTGTTTTTT	CASSLVVGLFF
TRBV6-2/TRBV6-3	NA	NA	TRBJ1-5	TGTGCCAGCAGCCAAATCGGGGGCGGGCAGCCCCAGCATTTT	CASSQIGGGQPQHF
TRBV9	few	NA	TRBJ2-2	TGTGCCAGCAGCGTAGCTACCCCTCAGGTCGGCAGCACCGGGGAGCTGTTTTTT	CASSVATPQVGSTGELFF
TRBV25-1	many	TRBD1	TRBJ1-2	TGTGCCAGCAGTGAAACAGGGGGTGGCTACACCTTC	CASSETGGGYTF
TRBV7-3	few	NA	TRBJ2-2	TGTGCCAGCAGCTTAGTTTCTGGGTCCGGGGAGCTGTTTTTT	CASSLVSGSGELFF
TRBV2	many	NA	TRBJ1-1	TGTGCCATCACAGACGGGATACTTAGGCGACTAGGGAAGAACACTGAAGCTTTCTTT	CAITDGILRRLGKNTEAFF
TRBV20-1	NA	NA	TRBJ1-2	TGCAGTGCTAGTACGTCAGGGTCGAGTGGCTACACCTTC	CSASTSGSSGYTF
TRBV2	NA	NA	TRBJ1-5	TGTGCCAGCAGAGAGGGGGTAAGTCAGCCCCAGCATTTT	CASREGVSQPQHF
TRBV12-3/TRBV12-4	once	NA	TRBJ1-5	TGTGCCAGCAGGTGGGGCCGCAAGTTTCAGCCCCAGCATTTT	CASRWGRKFQPQHF
TRBV19	NA	TRBD1	TRBJ2-2	TGTGCCAGTTCGGACAGGGCGACCGGGGAGCTGTTGTTT	CASSDRATGELLF